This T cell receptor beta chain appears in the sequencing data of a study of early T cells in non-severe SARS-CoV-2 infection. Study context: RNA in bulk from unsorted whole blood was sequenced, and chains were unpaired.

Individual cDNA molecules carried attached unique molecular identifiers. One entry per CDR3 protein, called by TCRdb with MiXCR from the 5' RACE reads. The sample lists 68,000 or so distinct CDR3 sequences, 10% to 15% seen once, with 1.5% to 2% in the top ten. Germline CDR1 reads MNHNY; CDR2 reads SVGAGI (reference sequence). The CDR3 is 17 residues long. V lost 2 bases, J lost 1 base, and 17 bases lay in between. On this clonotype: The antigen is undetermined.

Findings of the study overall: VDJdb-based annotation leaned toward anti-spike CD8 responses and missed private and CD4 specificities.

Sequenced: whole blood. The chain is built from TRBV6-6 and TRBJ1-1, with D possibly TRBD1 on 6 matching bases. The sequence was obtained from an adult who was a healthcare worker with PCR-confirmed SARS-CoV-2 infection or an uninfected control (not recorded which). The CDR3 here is CASSYPMGGGRNTEAFF. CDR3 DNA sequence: TGTGCCAGCAGTTACCCGATGGGGGGCGGACGGAACACTGAAGCTTTCTTT.